The 16 T cell receptor beta chains below were found in one sample sequenced in a study of T-cell reconstitution after alpha-beta-depleted transplantation in children. As it was prepared, the TCRbeta library received unique molecular identifiers. Via MiXCR, TCRdb re-called the PCR reads, giving one row per CDR3 protein. The table includes about 490,000 distinct CDR3 sequences, about 10% detected once. The sequences come from PBMCs, collected before TCRalphabeta/CD19-depleted stem cell transplant. Receptor source: a child aged 2 to 9 with inherited bone marrow failure, due to receive a stem cell transplant.

This clonotype was counted a few times. The chain employs TRBV18 and TRBJ1-2; TRBD1 might be the D (5 bases). Germline CDR1 is KGHSH and CDR2 is LQKENI. The CDR3 is 14 residues long. Trimming shortened V by 3 bases and J by 5 bases, and 13 bases separated the two germline ends. The CDR3 nucleotides are TGTGCCAGCTCACCTGGAGGCGACAGATATGGCTACACCTTC. Translating it yields CASSPGGDRYGYTF.

This clonotype was observed at least ten times. This chain uses TRBV6-5 with TRBJ2-7; possible D gene TRBD1, 6 bases. V lost 6 bases and J lost 5, with 8 bases in between. The CDR3 consists of 11 residues. The germline gives CDR1 MNHEY, CDR2 SVGAGI. The CDR3 coding sequence is TGTGCCAGCAGGAAGGGGGACGAGCAGTACTTC. Protein sequence: CASRKGDEQYF.

In its sample, this clonotype was seen many times. This chain connects TRBV27 to TRBJ2-5, with 9 positions matching TRBD2. Germline trimming cut 3 bases from V and 5 bases from J; bases unmatched to any gene: 7. The CDR3 totals 15 residues. Germline CDR1 is MNHEY and CDR2 is SMNVEV (reference sequence). The CDR3 is CASSFGGRAGETQYF. The CDR3, as DNA: TGTGCCAGCAGTTTTGGCGGGAGGGCCGGGGAGACCCAGTACTTC.

This clonotype was recorded a few times. The chain joins TRBV7-8 to TRBJ2-3, with D unclear. CDR1 and CDR2 from the germline V gene are SGHVS and FQNEAQ. The CDR3 sequence is 14 residues long. V was cut by 0 bases and J by 4 bases, with 8 bases left in between. In DNA, the CDR3 is TGTGCCAGCAGCTTAGCGGGAAATGCAGATACGCAGTATTTT. Its translation: CASSLAGNADTQYF.

This clonotype was seen many times. The chain has TRBV5-6 and TRBJ2-3; the match to TRBD2 covers 8 bases. J lost 3 bases, V lost 1 base, and 7 bases had no gene match. CDR1 is SGHDT, CDR2 YYEEEE, per germline. The CDR3 sequence is 16 residues long. CDR3 sequence (DNA): TGTGCCAGCAGCTTGATACCAGCGGGGGTGACAGATACGCAGTATTTT. The encoded protein is CASSLIPAGVTDTQYF.

This clonotype was counted ten times or more. The chain combines TRBV7-2 with TRBJ2-5; 8 positions agree with TRBD2. The V gene end was trimmed by 3 bases and the J gene end by 7 bases; junction bases not matched to a gene: 4. CDR3 size: 13 residues. Per germline, CDR1 SGHTA and CDR2 FQGNSA. CDR3 nucleotide sequence: TGTGCCAGCAGCTTCACTAGCGGATGGACCCAGTACTTC. Translation: CASSFTSGWTQYF.

This clonotype was picked up many times. The chain couples TRBV4-3 to TRBJ2-1; 8 bases line up with TRBD1. Looked up from germline, CDR1 is LGHNA and CDR2 is YSLEER. This CDR3 comprises 16 residues. Germline trimming cut 5 bases from V and 3 bases from J; bases unmatched to any gene: 9. CDR3 nucleotides: TGCGCCAGCAGCTGCCTGGGACAGGTTATCTACAATGAGCAGTTCTTC. Amino acid sequence: CASSCLGQVIYNEQFF.

At least ten counts were recorded for this clonotype. This chain uses TRBV5-1 with TRBJ2-1; D not resolved. Germline CDR1 is SGHRS and CDR2 is YFSETQ. The CDR3 is 15 residues long. V gave up 4 bases and J gave up 3 bases, with 14 bases separating them. The CDR3 sequence is CASSETDRDYNEQFF. The CDR3 DNA reads TGCGCCAGCAGCGAGACGGACCGAGACTACAATGAGCAGTTCTTC.

This clonotype was counted many times. This chain uses TRBV5-1 with TRBJ2-1; D is undetermined. With 4 bases removed from V and 8 bases from J, the gap between germline ends came to 16 bases. Per germline, CDR1 SGHRS and CDR2 YFSETQ. The CDR3 is 14 residues long. Here the CDR3 DNA reads TGCGCCAGCAGCCATCGAACTAAGTCGTATGAGCAGTTCTTC. It specifies CASSHRTKSYEQFF.

This clonotype showed up just a few times. This chain joins TRBV20-1 and TRBJ2-3; 9 bases fit TRBD2. CDR3 length: 14 residues. After removal of 6 bases from V and 2 bases from J, the junction contained 6 bases not matched to a gene. Germline V gene lookup returns CDR1 DFQATT and CDR2 SNEGSKA (reference sequence). The CDR3 region has the DNA TGCAGTGCGAAGGCGGGAGGGAACACAGATACGCAGTATTTT. Protein product: CSAKAGGNTDTQYF.

In its sample, this clonotype was seen many times. The gene calls are TRBV20-1 and TRBJ1-4, with TRBD1 matching over 8 bases. The CDR3 sequence is 14 residues long. Germline V gives CDR1 DFQATT, CDR2 SNEGSKA (reference sequence). The V gene end was trimmed by 3 bases and the J gene end by 3 bases; junction bases not matched to a gene: 3. The CDR3: CSASPGQANEKLFF. The CDR3 DNA reads as TGCAGTGCTAGCCCGGGACAGGCTAATGAAAAACTGTTTTTT.

This clonotype was seen repeatedly, ten times or more. The CDR3 loop is CSASPVSREQYF. In DNA form, the CDR3 reads TGCAGTGCTAGCCCGGTTTCAAGGGAGCAGTACTTC. This chain uses TRBV20-1 with TRBJ2-7; D gene unclear. This CDR3 contains 12 residues. Germline-derived CDR1 and CDR2 are DFQATT and SNEGSKA (reference sequence). V lost 3 bases and J lost 7, with 13 bases in between.

This clonotype was seen repeatedly, ten times or more. The chain is built from TRBV7-6 and TRBJ2-5, with unresolved D. The CDR3 consists of 13 residues. V was cut by 1 base and J by 5 bases, with 8 bases left in between. Looked up from germline, CDR1 is SGHVS and CDR2 is FNYEAQ. In DNA form, the CDR3 reads TGTGCCAGCAGCTTAGAACGTTCCGAGACCCAGTACTTC. Its translation: CASSLERSETQYF.

This clonotype was counted many times. The chain uses TRBV7-9 and TRBJ2-7, with a tentative D call TRBD2 (6 bases). CDR1 is SEHNR and CDR2 is FQNEAQ in the germline V gene (reference sequence). The CDR3 sequence is 13 residues long. V was shortened by 4 bases and J by 6 bases, with 13 bases between the two germline ends. The CDR3 here is CASSYAGGSEQYF. CDR3 in DNA: TGTGCCAGCAGCTACGCCGGAGGGTCCGAGCAGTACTTC.

At least ten counts were recorded for this clonotype. J is TRBJ1-5 and V is TRBV6-2 or TRBV6-3, with D hard to call. The V and J ends lost 5 bases and 0 bases respectively, with 11 bases between them. CDR3 size: 15 residues. Germline V gene data show CDR1 as MNHEY and CDR2 as SVGEGT. This chain's CDR3 is CASSVGVYSNQPQHF. The CDR3 DNA sequence: TGTGCCAGCAGTGTTGGGGTTTATAGCAATCAGCCCCAGCATTTT.

This clonotype turned up a few times. The V gene is TRBV3-1, the J gene TRBJ2-7; D may be TRBD2 (6 bases). The V and J ends lost 0 bases and 5 bases respectively, with 14 bases between them. CDR1 LGHDT and CDR2 YNNKEL come from the germline V gene (reference sequence). The CDR3 runs to 15 residues. The CDR3: CASSQDGGSWNEQYF. Here the CDR3 DNA reads TGTGCCAGCAGCCAAGATGGGGGGAGTTGGAACGAGCAGTACTTC.